This record looks at one T cell receptor (beta chain) sequence and its context. As yet, its antigen is unknown. The entry originates in a study of T-cell memory formation after mild COVID-19. Study overall: In these data, TCR clusters were largely donor specific. Regarding the study as a whole: Mainly in CM and EM were contracting CD4+ clones; CD8+ were in EMRA. In second-wave clones peaking day 37, SARS-CoV-2 specificity remained unconfirmed.

V was pared by 3 bases and J by 5 bases, with 11 bases of the junction left unmatched. Per germline, CDR1 SGHRS and CDR2 YFSETQ. CDR3 length equals 16 residues. TCR alpha and TCR beta cDNA libraries with sample barcodes and UMIs came from 5'RACE using constant-segment primers. TCRdb re-called the 5' RACE reads with MiXCR, one entry per CDR3 protein. The repertoire holds roughly 370,000 distinct CDR3 sequences, with 15% to 20% as singletons. This TCR was recovered from a man aged 18 to 29 who had mild COVID-19 (a few samples of this study predate the infection). Cell type and time point are not known. The sample consisted of PBMCs or a T cell subset sorted from them (not recorded which). V is TRBV5-1 and J is TRBJ2-5, with 9 nucleotides matching TRBD1. CDR3 loop: CASSSRQGGSGETQYF. The CDR3 DNA reads as TGCGCCAGCAGCTCCCGACAGGGGGGTTCCGGGGAGACCCAGTACTTC.